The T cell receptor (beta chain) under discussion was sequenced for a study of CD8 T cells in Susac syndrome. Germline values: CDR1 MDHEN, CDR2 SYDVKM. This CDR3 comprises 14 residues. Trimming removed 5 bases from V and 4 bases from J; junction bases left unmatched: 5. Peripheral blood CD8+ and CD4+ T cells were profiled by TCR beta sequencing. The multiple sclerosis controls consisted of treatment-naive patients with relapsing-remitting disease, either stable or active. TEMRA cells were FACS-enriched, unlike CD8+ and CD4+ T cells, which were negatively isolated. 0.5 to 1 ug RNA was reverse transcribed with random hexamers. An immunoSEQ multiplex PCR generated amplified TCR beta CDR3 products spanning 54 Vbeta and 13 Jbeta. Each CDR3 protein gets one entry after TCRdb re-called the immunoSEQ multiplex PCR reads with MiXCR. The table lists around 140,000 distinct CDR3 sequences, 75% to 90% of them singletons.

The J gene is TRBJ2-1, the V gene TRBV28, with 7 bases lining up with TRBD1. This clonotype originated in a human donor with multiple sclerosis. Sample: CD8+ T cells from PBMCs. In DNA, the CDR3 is TGTGCCAGCAGTGTACCGGGACAGTACAATGAGCAGTTCTTC. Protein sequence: CASSVPGQYNEQFF.